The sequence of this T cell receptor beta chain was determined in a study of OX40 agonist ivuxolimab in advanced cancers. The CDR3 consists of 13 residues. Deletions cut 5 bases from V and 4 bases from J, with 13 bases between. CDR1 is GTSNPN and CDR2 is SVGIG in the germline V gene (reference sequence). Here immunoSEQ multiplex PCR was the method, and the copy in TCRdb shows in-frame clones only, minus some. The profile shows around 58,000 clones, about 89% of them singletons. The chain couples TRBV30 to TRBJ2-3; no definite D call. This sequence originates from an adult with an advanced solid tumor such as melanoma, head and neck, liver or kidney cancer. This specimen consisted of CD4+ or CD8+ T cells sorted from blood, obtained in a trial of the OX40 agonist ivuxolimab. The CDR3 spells CAWGSDPPDTQYF. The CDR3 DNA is TGTGCCTGGGGGTCGGACCCCCCAGATACGCAGTATTTT. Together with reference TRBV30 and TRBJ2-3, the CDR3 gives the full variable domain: SQTIHQWPATLVQPVGSPLSLECTVEGTSNPNLYWYRQAAGRGLQLLFYSVGIGQISSEVPQNLSASRPQDRQFILSSKKLLLSDSGFYLCAWGSDPPDTQYFGPGTRLTVL.